These 20 T cell receptor beta chains came from one sample sequenced in a study of T-cell reconstitution after alpha-beta-depleted transplantation in children. Preparation of the TCRbeta library was carried out with unique molecular identifiers. Via MiXCR, TCRdb re-called the PCR reads, giving one row per CDR3 protein. The repertoire consists of some 500,000 distinct CDR3 sequences, with around 17% occurring once and the leading ten covering 3% to 3.5%. The specimen was PBMCs from the stem cell graft donor, collected from the stem cell graft. These receptors were collected from a human donor who donated a stem cell graft to a child with acute lymphoblastic leukemia.

This clonotype was seen repeatedly, ten times or more. CDR3 loop: CASSEWRESANTQYF. The CDR3 region has the DNA TGCGCCAGCAGTGAGTGGCGGGAGAGCGCGAATACGCAGTATTTT. The chain carries TRBV10-2 and TRBJ2-3, with 7 bases matching TRBD2. In germline, CDR1 is WSHSY, CDR2 SAAADI. CDR3 size: 15 residues. Trimming at V came to 1 base and at J to 7 bases, leaving 8 bases not matched to a gene.

The rearrangement joins TRBV9 to TRBJ2-7; tentatively, D is TRBD1 (5 bases). Germline V CDR1 and CDR2: SGDLS, YYNGEE. This CDR3 region has 14 residues. Trimming removed 1 base from V and 5 bases from J, with 13 bases in between. The CDR3 loop reads CASSVTRAGNEQYF. Written as DNA, the CDR3 is TGTGCCAGCAGCGTAACCAGGGCTGGCAACGAGCAGTACTTC.

This clonotype was seen a handful of times. V gene TRBV12-3 or TRBV12-4 combines with J gene TRBJ2-5; 11 positions agree with TRBD2. Trimming took 5 bases from V and 5 from J; bases not matched to a gene: 10. This CDR3 contains 16 residues. DNA for the CDR3: TGTGCCAGCAGTCCCAGAGGACTAGCGGGTGACGAGACCCAGTACTTC. It yields the protein CASSPRGLAGDETQYF.

V gene TRBV29-1 combines with J gene TRBJ1-2, with 7 bases matching TRBD1. This CDR3 is built from 12 residues. J was trimmed by 6 bases and V by 7 bases; bases with no gene match: 8. Germline lookup yields CDR1 SQVTM and CDR2 ANQGSEA. The CDR3 DNA reads TGCAGCGGCTCAGGGGGGAGCGATGGCTACACCTTC. Residues: CSGSGGSDGYTF.

V and J are TRBV27 and TRBJ1-5; D perhaps matches TRBD1 (6 bases). CDR1 is MNHEY and CDR2 is SMNVEV in the germline V gene (reference sequence). Trimming took 6 bases from V and 1 from J, leaving 10 bases between them. There are 14 residues in the CDR3. The CDR3 sequence is CASRGGNSNQPQHF. CDR3 nucleotide sequence: TGTGCCAGCAGAGGGGGAAACAGCAATCAGCCCCAGCATTTT.

This clonotype was counted only a few times. The V and J genes are TRBV6-5 and TRBJ1-1; 7 bases map to TRBD1. The CDR3 is 14 residues long. Germline assignment: CDR1 MNHEY and CDR2 SVGAGI. V lost 2 bases to trimming and J lost 5 bases; unmatched junction nucleotides: 5. The CDR3 here is CASSYGGDRTEAFF. CDR3 DNA: TGTGCCAGCAGTTACGGGGGGGACAGAACTGAAGCTTTCTTT.

V and J are TRBV2 and TRBJ2-2; D might be TRBD1 (6 bases). Between the trimmed V and J ends, which lost 6 bases and 0 bases, there was a span of 8 bases. CDR3 length: 14 amino acids. The germline gives CDR1 SNHLY, CDR2 FYNNEI. CDR3 residues: CASRDSANTGELFF. CDR3 sequence (DNA): TGTGCCAGCAGGGACAGCGCGAACACCGGGGAGCTGTTTTTT.

The chain recombines TRBV9 with TRBJ1-5; D possibly corresponds to TRBD1 (5 bases). Trimming pared 0 bases from V and 3 bases from J, leaving 10 bases between. Germline V gene data show CDR1 as SGDLS and CDR2 as YYNGEE. This CDR3 region has 15 residues. The CDR3 reads CASSVGQQDNQPQHF. CDR3 nucleotides: TGTGCCAGCAGCGTAGGTCAACAGGACAATCAGCCCCAGCATTTT.

This clonotype was picked up a small number of times. The CDR3 bases are TGCGCCAGCAGCGGGGGGATTAGCACAGATACGCAGTATTTT. This encodes CASSGGISTDTQYF. This rearrangement joins TRBV5-1 to TRBJ2-3, with D possibly being TRBD2 (6 bases). This CDR3 region has 14 residues. V lost 4 bases, J lost 0 bases, and 9 bases lay in between. Germline lookup yields CDR1 SGHRS and CDR2 YFSETQ.

This clonotype has only a few counts. This chain joins TRBV13 and TRBJ2-7; 7 nucleotides agree with TRBD2. Germline V gene sequence: CDR1 PRHDT, CDR2 FYEKMQ (reference sequence). This CDR3 contains 14 residues. Trimming took 6 bases from V and 3 from J; bases not matched to a gene: 8. The CDR3: CASRRAGRNYEQYF. CDR3 sequence (DNA): TGTGCCAGCAGGCGAGCGGGAAGAAACTACGAGCAGTACTTC. Full variable domain (rest looked up from reference TRBV13 and TRBJ2-7): AAGVIQSPRHLIKEKRETATLKCYPIPRHDTVYWYQQGPGQDPQFLISFYEKMQSDKGSIPDRFSAQQFSDYHSELNMSSLELGDSALYFCASRRAGRNYEQYFGPGTRLTVT.

This chain joins TRBV3-1 and TRBJ2-1; D could derive from TRBD1 or TRBD2 (5 bases each). CDR1 is LGHDT, CDR2 YNNKEL, per germline (reference sequence). The V end lost 8 bases, the J end lost 12 bases, and 20 bases lay between the germline ends. CDR3 length equals 13 residues. As DNA, the CDR3 is TGTGCCAGCCGGGACCCAAGATTTGTAGGGCAGTTCTTC. It codes for CASRDPRFVGQFF.

The chain has TRBV5-1 and TRBJ2-7, with 7 nucleotides matching TRBD2. The CDR3 runs to 16 residues. The germline CDR1 and CDR2 sequences are SGHRS and YFSETQ. The junction had 13 bases not matched to a gene; V was cut back by 0 bases and J by 7 bases. The CDR3 loop reads CASSLAGRGSGGEQYF. CDR3 sequence (DNA): TGCGCCAGCAGCTTGGCCGGCCGGGGGTCCGGGGGGGAGCAGTACTTC.

This clonotype came up many times. V and J are TRBV6-1 and TRBJ2-7; possible D gene TRBD1, 6 bases. The V end lost 2 bases, the J end lost 5 bases, and 13 bases lay between the germline ends. This CDR3 has 14 amino acids. The germline CDR1 and CDR2 sequences are MNHNS and SASEGT. The CDR3 reads CASSESSGVDEQYF. The DNA for the CDR3 is TGTGCCAGCAGTGAATCGTCAGGGGTAGACGAGCAGTACTTC.

At least ten counts were recorded for this clonotype. The CDR3 DNA is TGTGCCAGCAGTTTTGGAGGGGGCGCCGGCAATCAGCCCCAGCATTTT. This encodes CASSFGGGAGNQPQHF. The rearrangement links TRBV12-3 or TRBV12-4 to TRBJ1-5; 7 bases map to TRBD1. The CDR3 consists of 16 residues. V lost 3 bases, J lost 2 bases, and 7 bases stayed unmatched.

The chain employs TRBV5-1 and TRBJ1-6; D gene unclear. Germline V gives CDR1 SGHRS, CDR2 YFSETQ. The V end was cut by 0 bases, the J end by 5 bases, with 15 bases between. The CDR3 loop spans 17 amino acids. The CDR3 sequence: CASSLVTTGSNNSPLHF. CDR3 nucleotide sequence: TGCGCCAGCAGCTTGGTTACCACCGGGAGTAATAATTCACCCCTCCACTTT.

This clonotype was picked up a small number of times. CDR3 in DNA: TGCGCCAGCAGCTTGAGGGACCCCCTTGATACGCAGTATTTT. Protein sequence: CASSLRDPLDTQYF. J is TRBJ2-3 and V is TRBV5-1; D tentatively fits TRBD1 or TRBD2 (5 bases each). V lost 1 base and J lost 6, with 12 bases in between. The CDR3 sequence is 14 residues long. Per germline, CDR1 SGHRS and CDR2 YFSETQ.

This clonotype was counted only a few times. The chain joins TRBV27 to TRBJ2-3; no clear D. The V end lost 5 bases, the J end lost 3 bases, and 21 bases lay between the germline ends. This CDR3 contains 17 residues. Germline V gives CDR1 MNHEY, CDR2 SMNVEV (reference sequence). The CDR3 reads CASSPRDSYLGTDTQYF. CDR3 coding DNA: TGTGCCAGCAGTCCCCGCGACTCCTATCTCGGGACAGATACGCAGTATTTT.

V and J are TRBV5-5 and TRBJ2-7; no definite D call. Trimming shortened V by 1 base and J by 6 bases, and 11 bases separated the two germline ends. Germline assignment: CDR1 SGHKS and CDR2 YYEKEE (reference sequence). The CDR3 consists of 13 residues. DNA for the CDR3: TGTGCCAGCAGCTTGAAGGGAAGGGTCGAGCAGTACTTC. As protein: CASSLKGRVEQYF.

This clonotype has more than one count but fewer than ten. Here the CDR3 DNA reads TGCGCCAGCAGCTTTTCTTTAGGCCGTCGAGGAAACACTGAAGCTTTCTTT. Translating it yields CASSFSLGRRGNTEAFF. The chain recombines TRBV5-1 with TRBJ1-1; no definite D call. V lost 2 bases to trimming and J lost 2 bases, with 19 bases between them. This CDR3 is built from 17 residues. Germline V gene data show CDR1 as SGHRS and CDR2 as YFSETQ.

V usage is TRBV20-1 and J usage is TRBJ2-3, with no clear D. V lost 3 bases and J lost 3, with 13 bases in between. CDR1 is DFQATT, CDR2 SNEGSKA, per germline (reference sequence). There are 14 residues in the CDR3. The CDR3 sequence: CSASGWSRTDTQYF. As DNA, the CDR3 is TGCAGTGCTAGTGGTTGGAGCAGGACAGATACGCAGTATTTT.